This TCR beta chain originates from a study of blood T cell repertoires in COVID-19. As for the study in general: The samples span acute and convalescent COVID-19 from the United States, Italy and Spain. Sources were T cells, B-cell-depleted T cells, or PBMCs; the material itself was cDNA or gDNA.

The authors' processing: Counts of nucleated cells, estimated from reference gene primer amplification, were obtained. Libraries were prepared by immunoSEQ multiplex PCR; TCRdb keeps only in-frame clonotypes and omits some of them. V, J and clone size reflect that table, while D and trimming were determined from the DNA. The sample carries about 180,000 clones, approximately 87% recorded once. Between the trimmed V and J ends, which lost 2 bases and 2 bases, there was a span of 10 bases. CDR3 length equals 15 residues. Germline V gene data show CDR1 as SNHLY and CDR2 as FYNNEI. Seattle's cohort entered during active infection and was followed longitudinally.

This TCR derives from a woman aged 70 to 79 with COVID-19, enrolled during active disease. The source material was peripheral blood. The chain combines TRBV2 with TRBJ2-1, with D possibly TRBD2 on 5 matching bases. DNA of the CDR3: TGTGCCAGCAGTGAATTAAACGGGGCCTACAATGAGCAGTTCTTC. Translating gives CASSELNGAYNEQFF.